The rows below give T cell receptor beta chains drawn from one sample of a study of cytomegalovirus exposure and HLA in healthy donors. TCRdb keeps only in-frame clones here, not all; method: immunoSEQ multiplex PCR. The sample yields some 140,000 clones, over 60% seen once. The sample taken for sequencing was PBMCs. The receptors were sampled from a middle-aged woman in good health and CMV-seronegative. Both conserved end residues are part of each CDR3. D genes are given only for firm matches. Rows may omit the clone size; those that give it use once, few, many or a size class.

size: -
length: 16
V: TRBV6-4
D: -
J: TRBJ2-7
CDR3: CASSALPGVATYEQYF
DNA: TGTGCCAGCAGTGCACTACCGGGAGTCGCTACCTACGAGCAGTACTTC

size: few
length: 14
V: TRBV30
D: TRBD1
J: TRBJ1-4
CDR3: CAWHRQGRAEKLFF
DNA: TGTGCCTGGCACAGACAGGGCCGGGCCGAAAAACTGTTTTTT

size: -
length: 15
V: TRBV5-4
D: TRBD1
J: TRBJ2-1
CDR3: CASSSGQGPYNEQFF
DNA: TGTGCCAGCAGCTCAGGACAGGGGCCGTACAATGAGCAGTTCTTC

size: -
length: 16
V: TRBV7-6
D: TRBD1
J: TRBJ1-3
CDR3: CASSPEGGWRGNTIYF
DNA: TGTGCCAGCAGCCCGGAAGGGGGCTGGCGAGGAAACACCATATATTTT

size: -
length: 13
V: TRBV5-6
D: -
J: TRBJ1-1
CDR3: CASSLNWRGGAFF
DNA: TGTGCCAGCAGCTTGAATTGGCGAGGGGGAGCTTTCTTT

size: -
length: 14
V: TRBV6-5
D: -
J: TRBJ1-2
CDR3: CASSYSQGLGGYTF
DNA: TGTGCCAGCAGTTACTCGCAGGGCCTTGGCGGCTACACCTTC

size: -
length: 18
V: TRBV28
D: TRBD1
J: TRBJ1-4
CDR3: CASSPLGTAIPTNEKLFF
DNA: TGTGCCAGCAGCCCCTTAGGGACAGCCATTCCAACTAATGAAAAACTGTTTTTT

size: -
length: 15
V: TRBV4-1
D: TRBD2
J: TRBJ2-7
CDR3: CASSQGLAEIYEQYF
DNA: TGCGCCAGCAGCCAAGGTCTAGCGGAAATCTACGAGCAGTACTTC

size: -
length: 10
V: TRBV5-1
D: -
J: TRBJ1-4
CDR3: CDRVAEKLFF
DNA: TGCGACAGGGTGGCTGAAAAACTGTTTTTT

size: -
length: 16
V: TRBV9
D: -
J: TRBJ1-4
CDR3: CASSVGVGLTNEKLFF
DNA: TGTGCCAGCAGCGTAGGAGTTGGGCTAACTAATGAAAAACTGTTTTTT

size: few
length: 12
V: TRBV25-1
D: -
J: TRBJ2-7
CDR3: CASSERSYEQYF
DNA: TGTGCCAGCAGTGAGAGATCCTACGAGCAGTACTTC

size: -
length: 16
V: TRBV5-6
D: -
J: TRBJ1-3
CDR3: CASSLAMESSGNTIYF
DNA: TGTGCCAGCAGCTTGGCCATGGAGAGCTCTGGAAACACCATATATTTT

size: once
length: 15
V: TRBV28
D: -
J: TRBJ2-5
CDR3: CASSSRTATSGTQYF
DNA: TGTGCCAGCAGTTCCAGGACAGCCACCTCAGGGACCCAGTACTTC

size: -
length: 12
V: TRBV28
D: -
J: TRBJ1-5
CDR3: CASSSPPPPQHF
DNA: TGTGCCAGCAGTTCTCCCCCCCCGCCCCAGCATTTT

size: -
length: 17
V: TRBV7-8
D: -
J: TRBJ1-5
CDR3: CASLQGLMRGGNQPQHF
DNA: TGTGCCAGCTTGCAGGGGCTAATGCGGGGGGGCAATCAGCCCCAGCATTTT

size: -
length: 18
V: TRBV7-8
D: TRBD1
J: TRBJ2-4
CDR3: CASSAHPALTGQGNIQYF
DNA: TGTGCCAGCAGCGCCCACCCTGCCCTCACGGGACAGGGGAACATTCAGTACTTC

size: -
length: 16
V: TRBV25-1
D: TRBD1
J: TRBJ2-7
CDR3: CASSEFMGQGAYEQYF
DNA: TGTGCCAGCAGTGAATTTATGGGACAGGGGGCGTACGAGCAGTACTTC

size: -
length: 14
V: TRBV6-5
D: -
J: TRBJ1-3
CDR3: CASRMVSSGNTIYF
DNA: TGTGCCAGCAGGATGGTGAGCTCTGGAAACACCATATATTTT

size: -
length: 15
V: TRBV18
D: -
J: TRBJ1-4
CDR3: CASSPFDRLGEKLFF
DNA: TGTGCCAGCTCACCCTTCGACAGGTTGGGAGAAAAACTGTTTTTT

size: -
length: 14
V: TRBV19
D: TRBD1
J: TRBJ1-1
CDR3: CASTRQGVGTEAFF
DNA: TGTGCCAGTACCCGACAGGGAGTAGGCACTGAAGCTTTCTTT

size: -
length: 12
V: TRBV27
D: -
J: TRBJ2-1
CDR3: CASSLSSNEQFF
DNA: TGTGCCAGCAGTTTATCGAGCAATGAGCAGTTCTTC

size: -
length: 15
V: TRBV28
D: TRBD2
J: TRBJ2-7
CDR3: CASSLGGRPSYEQYF
DNA: TGTGCCAGCAGTTTGGGCGGGAGGCCCTCCTACGAGCAGTACTTC

size: -
length: 13
V: TRBV10-3
D: -
J: TRBJ1-1
CDR3: CAISDGVRTEAFF
DNA: TGTGCCATCAGTGACGGGGTTCGAACTGAAGCTTTCTTT

size: -
length: 15
V: TRBV7-9
D: -
J: TRBJ2-7
CDR3: CASSLVGQGRGEQYF
DNA: TGTGCCAGCAGCTTAGTCGGCCAGGGGCGCGGCGAGCAGTACTTC

size: -
length: 15
V: TRBV19
D: -
J: TRBJ1-4
CDR3: CASNKYERGNEKLFF
DNA: TGTGCCAGTAACAAATATGAACGGGGTAATGAAAAACTGTTTTTT

size: -
length: 16
V: TRBV11-2
D: TRBD1
J: TRBJ2-7
CDR3: CASSLQPGQGSWEQYF
DNA: TGTGCCAGCAGCTTACAACCGGGACAGGGATCTTGGGAGCAGTACTTC

size: -
length: 15
V: TRBV5-1
D: -
J: TRBJ2-3
CDR3: CASSLAQGSTDTQYF
DNA: TGCGCCAGCAGCTTGGCACAGGGAAGCACAGATACGCAGTATTTT

size: -
length: 18
V: TRBV13
D: TRBD2
J: TRBJ2-1
CDR3: CASSLGTWTSGSVNEQFF
DNA: TGTGCCAGCAGCTTAGGAACTTGGACTAGCGGGAGTGTCAATGAGCAGTTCTTC

size: -
length: 17
V: TRBV4-2
D: -
J: TRBJ2-1
CDR3: CASSQGEAGHLYNEQFF
DNA: TGTGCCAGCAGCCAAGGAGAGGCTGGACACTTATACAATGAGCAGTTCTTC

size: -
length: 14
V: TRBV27
D: TRBD2
J: TRBJ2-3
CDR3: CASKSAGGPDTQYF
DNA: TGTGCCAGCAAGTCCGCGGGGGGACCAGATACGCAGTATTTT

size: -
length: 15
V: TRBV10-2
D: -
J: TRBJ2-2
CDR3: CASSESAGNTGELFF
DNA: TGCGCCAGCAGTGAGTCGGCGGGGAACACCGGGGAGCTGTTTTTT

size: once
length: 12
V: TRBV2
D: TRBD1
J: TRBJ1-2
CDR3: CASSGQGVGYTF
DNA: TGTGCCAGCAGTGGACAGGGGGTCGGCTACACCTTC

size: -
length: 13
V: TRBV29-1
D: -
J: TRBJ2-3
CDR3: CSVTTDLTDTQYF
DNA: TGCAGCGTTACGACAGATCTCACAGATACGCAGTATTTT

size: -
length: 17
V: TRBV7-9
D: TRBD1
J: TRBJ1-1
CDR3: CASSNSVRTGPNTEAFF
DNA: TGTGCCAGCAGCAACTCGGTGAGGACAGGACCGAACACTGAAGCTTTCTTT

size: few
length: 12
V: TRBV29-1
D: TRBD1
J: TRBJ1-1
CDR3: CSVRTGDTEAFF
DNA: TGCAGCGTCCGTACAGGGGACACTGAAGCTTTCTTT

size: -
length: 14
V: TRBV13
D: -
J: TRBJ2-7
CDR3: CASSLEGATYEQYF
DNA: TGTGCCAGCAGCTTGGAGGGGGCCACCTACGAGCAGTACTTC

size: -
length: 14
V: TRBV10-1
D: -
J: TRBJ1-1
CDR3: CASSESGPGTEAFF
DNA: TGCGCCAGCAGTGAGAGTGGTCCGGGGACTGAAGCTTTCTTT

size: -
length: 20
V: TRBV7-8
D: -
J: TRBJ1-1
CDR3: CASSLSFNVGQGTSPTKAFF
DNA: TGTGCCAGCAGCTTATCTTTCAATGTAGGGCAGGGAACGTCCCCCACTAAAGCTTTCTTT

size: -
length: 15
V: TRBV5-1
D: -
J: TRBJ1-1
CDR3: CASSFEQGGRAEAFF
DNA: TGCGCCAGCAGCTTCGAACAGGGTGGAAGGGCTGAAGCTTTCTTT

size: -
length: 14
V: TRBV7-6
D: TRBD2
J: TRBJ2-3
CDR3: CASSFSGSRDTQYF
DNA: TGTGCCAGCAGCTTCAGCGGGAGTAGAGATACGCAGTATTTT

size: -
length: 17
V: TRBV4-1
D: TRBD1
J: TRBJ2-4
CDR3: CASSQWAGTGGKNIQYF
DNA: TGCGCCAGCAGCCAATGGGCCGGGACAGGGGGGAAAAACATTCAGTACTTC

size: few
length: 16
V: TRBV6-4
D: TRBD1
J: TRBJ2-1
CDR3: CASSVGDRGGVNEQFF
DNA: TGTGCCAGCAGTGTTGGGGACAGGGGAGGAGTCAATGAGCAGTTCTTC

size: -
length: 14
V: TRBV4-2
D: -
J: TRBJ2-7
CDR3: CASSFTRSGYEQYF
DNA: TGTGCCAGCAGCTTTACTAGGTCAGGCTACGAGCAGTACTTC

size: once
length: 16
V: TRBV6-1
D: -
J: TRBJ2-5
CDR3: CASSENVGAIQETQYF
DNA: TGTGCCAGCAGTGAAAATGTGGGGGCTATCCAAGAGACCCAGTACTTC

size: -
length: 15
V: TRBV18
D: TRBD1
J: TRBJ2-7
CDR3: CASSPRGQGLREQYF
DNA: TGTGCCAGCTCACCACGTGGACAGGGATTAAGAGAGCAGTACTTC

size: -
length: 15
V: TRBV5-8
D: TRBD1
J: TRBJ1-1
CDR3: CASSSRQGPITEAFF
DNA: TGTGCCAGCAGCTCGCGACAGGGGCCTATCACTGAAGCTTTCTTT

size: once
length: 14
V: TRBV9
D: -
J: TRBJ1-2
CDR3: CASSVVQARGGYTF
DNA: TGTGCCAGCAGCGTAGTCCAAGCGAGGGGGGGCTACACCTTC

size: -
length: 14
V: TRBV27
D: -
J: TRBJ1-2
CDR3: CASSLSTGKGGYTF
DNA: TGTGCCAGCAGTTTATCGACCGGGAAGGGTGGCTACACCTTC

size: -
length: 14
V: TRBV19
D: -
J: TRBJ1-5
CDR3: CASTIDRSNQPQHF
DNA: TGTGCCAGTACCATAGACAGGAGCAATCAGCCCCAGCATTTT

size: -
length: 14
V: TRBV10-1
D: TRBD2
J: TRBJ2-2
CDR3: CATSGLAETGELFF
DNA: TGCGCCACCTCGGGACTAGCGGAAACCGGGGAGCTGTTTTTT

size: -
length: 15
V: TRBV5-6
D: -
J: TRBJ1-3
CDR3: CASSLGHISGNTIYF
DNA: TGTGCCAGCAGCCTCGGACATATCTCTGGAAACACCATATATTTT

size: -
length: 15
V: TRBV6-6
D: -
J: TRBJ2-1
CDR3: CASSPDRRSYNEQFF
DNA: TGTGCCAGCAGCCCGGACAGACGCTCCTACAATGAGCAGTTCTTC

size: -
length: 15
V: TRBV4-2
D: TRBD2
J: TRBJ2-7
CDR3: CASSPEVLAGDEQYF
DNA: TGTGCCAGCAGCCCCGAGGTTCTAGCGGGAGATGAGCAGTACTTC